A single sample gave rise to the 13 T cell receptor beta chains below, sequenced in a study of T cells after yellow fever vaccination. TCRdb itself ran the 5' RACE reads through MiXCR, one entry per CDR3 protein. The table lists around 340,000 distinct CDR3 sequences, about an eighth of them singletons. Specimen: CD4+ T cells sorted from PBMCs, collected 15 days after the yellow fever booster vaccination. These receptors came from a man younger than 35 who received the YFV17D yellow fever vaccine.

The V call is TRBV7-3, the J call TRBJ2-5, with 11 bases aligning to TRBD2. J was trimmed by 2 bases and V by 1 base; bases with no gene match: 0. Germline-derived CDR1 and CDR2 are SGHTA and FQGTGA. The CDR3 covers 15 residues. The CDR3: CASSLIAGGQETQYF. The CDR3 DNA follows: TGTGCCAGCAGCTTAATAGCGGGGGGGCAAGAGACCCAGTACTTC.

CDR3 region: CASSPPGLAGGTGELFF. The CDR3 DNA follows: TGTGCCAGCAGTCCCCCGGGACTAGCGGGGGGGACCGGGGAGCTGTTTTTT. This sequence joins TRBV7-3 and TRBJ2-2, with 16 bases aligning to TRBD2. This CDR3 is 17 amino acids long. Losses at the gene ends were 6 bases for V and 5 bases for J; bases not matched to a gene: 6. Germline V gene lookup returns CDR1 SGHTA and CDR2 FQGTGA.

The V call is TRBV20-1, the J call TRBJ2-3; maybe TRBD2 (7 bases). Germline V gives CDR1 DFQATT, CDR2 SNEGSKA (reference sequence). The CDR3 has 13 residues. The CDR3 DNA is TGCAGCTTAAACCGGGGGGCCGGGGATACGCAGTATTTT. This gives the protein CSLNRGAGDTQYF.

This clonotype was observed a few times. The chain has TRBV7-3 and TRBJ2-3; possibly TRBD2 for D (6 bases). The germline V and J ends were trimmed by 5 bases and 3 bases, with 15 bases remaining between them. This CDR3 has 15 amino acids. CDR1 SGHTA and CDR2 FQGTGA come from the germline V gene. CDR3 in DNA: TGTGCCAGCAGCAACCAAGCGGGTAGGACAGATACGCAGTATTTT. It encodes CASSNQAGRTDTQYF.

The chain couples TRBV15 to TRBJ1-1, with a possible D match to TRBD1 (5 bases). The CDR3 has 12 amino acids. V was pared by 4 bases and J by 11 bases, with 14 bases between. The V gene's germline CDR1 is LNHNV and CDR2 YYDKDF (reference sequence). CDR3 loop: CATSTFAGQAFF. CDR3 bases: TGTGCCACCAGCACTTTTGCGGGGCAGGCTTTCTTT.

The chain is built from TRBV30 and TRBJ1-1, with D tentatively TRBD1 (5 bases). Deletions cut 2 bases from V and 10 bases from J, with 17 bases between. From germline, CDR1 is GTSNPN and CDR2 SVGIG (reference sequence). CDR3 length: 13 amino acids. Here the CDR3 reads CAWSPGTGYRAFF. The CDR3 DNA reads as TGTGCCTGGAGTCCCGGGACGGGCTACCGAGCTTTCTTT.

The sample holds a few counts of this clonotype. The V and J genes are TRBV7-2 and TRBJ2-3; possible D gene TRBD2, 7 bases. V was trimmed by 3 bases and J by 4 bases, leaving 17 bases between them. CDR1 is SGHTA, CDR2 FQGNSA, per germline. This CDR3 has 16 residues. The CDR3 reads CASSFVGGGASDTQYF. CDR3 DNA sequence: TGTGCCAGCAGCTTTGTAGGTGGGGGGGCATCAGATACGCAGTATTTT.

This clonotype was seen at least ten times. The chain carries TRBV10-3 and TRBJ2-5; D gene ambiguous. Germline-derived CDR1 and CDR2 are ENHRY and SYGVKD. With 5 bases removed from V and 6 bases from J, the gap between germline ends came to 16 bases. This CDR3 region has 14 residues. In DNA form, the CDR3 reads TGTGCCATCAGTACGGACGCCGACGGGCAGACCCAGTACTTC. Translation gives CAISTDADGQTQYF.

This sequence joins TRBV7-9 and TRBJ2-7, with D tentatively TRBD1 (5 bases). The germline CDR1 and CDR2 sequences are SEHNR and FQNEAQ (reference sequence). V dropped 4 bases and J dropped 4 bases, with 8 bases sitting between them. The CDR3 covers 12 residues. CDR3 bases: TGTGCCAGCAGCTCAGGGTGGTACGAGCAGTACGTC. It translates to CASSSGWYEQYV.

This clonotype was detected a few times. The gene calls are TRBV24-1 and TRBJ2-1; TRBD2 matches at 8 bases. V lost 2 bases and J lost 8; bases outside the gene matches: 7. From germline, CDR1 is KGHDR and CDR2 SFDVKD. The CDR3 contains 15 residues. In DNA form, the CDR3 reads TGTGCCACCAGTGATTCTCGCTCGGGGGGGGATGAGCAGTTCTTC. It specifies CATSDSRSGGDEQFF.

This chain connects TRBV20-1 to TRBJ2-7; D uncertain. The CDR3 length is 13 residues. Between the trimmed V and J ends, which lost 0 bases and 6 bases, there was a span of 12 bases. CDR1 is DFQATT and CDR2 is SNEGSKA in the germline V gene (reference sequence). CDR3 residues: CSARDGQSLEQYV. As DNA, the CDR3 is TGCAGTGCTAGAGATGGGCAATCCCTCGAGCAGTACGTC.

The chain has TRBV4-3 and TRBJ2-3; tentative D call: TRBD2 (6 bases). Germline CDR1 reads LGHNA; CDR2 reads YSLEER. There are 15 residues in the CDR3. Trimming took 1 base from V and 4 from J, leaving 12 bases between them. The DNA of the CDR3 is TGCGCCAGCAGCCAAGCCGGGGGTAGGGCAGATACGCAGTATTTT. Translation: CASSQAGGRADTQYF.

With respect to this clonotype: An end of the junction does not agree with germline; a read error may underlie this. The chain employs TRBV4-1 and TRBJ1-1; the D gene is possibly TRBD1 (5 bases). Germline CDR1 reads MGHRA; CDR2 reads YSYEKL. The CDR3 consists of 14 residues. Here the CDR3 reads CACSPSGGRTEAFF. CDR3 sequence (DNA): TGCGCCTGCAGCCCCTCCGGGGGGAGGACTGAAGCTTTCTTT.